The T cell receptor beta chain under discussion was sequenced for a study of cytomegalovirus exposure and HLA in healthy donors. Comments on this clone: Its antigen is not known.

The PCR was carried out with 60 Vbeta primers and 13 Jbeta primers. TCRdb's copy holds only in-frame clones and misses some; the assay was immunoSEQ multiplex PCR. In all, the sample yields under 150,000 clones. General observations from the study: In a later analysis, a missense DCLRE1C variant was linked to TCR beta V- and J-gene trimming. DRB1 showed the most TCR associations and HLA-C the fewest in a later analysis, as rates varied by HLA locus.

The CDR3 contains 15 residues. The V and J ends lost 2 bases and 0 bases, in that order; junction bases with no gene match: 4. The germline gives CDR1 SGHRS, CDR2 YFSETQ. The specimen sequenced was PBMCs. This chain uses TRBV5-1 with TRBJ2-7, with 8 nucleotides matching TRBD1. The TCR comes from an older woman in good health and CMV-seronegative. CDR3 nucleotide sequence: TGCGCCAGCAGCTTAGGACAGGGCAACTCCTACGAGCAGTACTTC. Translated, it gives CASSLGQGNSYEQYF.